This T cell receptor (beta chain) comes out of a study of blood T cell repertoires in COVID-19. Study summary: From T cells, B-cell-depleted T cells, or PBMCs came the material, which was cDNA or gDNA.

The authors' processing: Reference gene primer amplification gave estimated nucleated cell counts. The method was immunoSEQ multiplex PCR; TCRdb's version includes in-frame clones alone and lacks a portion of them. V, J and clone size are taken as reported in that table, and D and trimming were inferred from the DNA itself. The sample records approximately 390,000 clones, about 90% being singletons. The CDR3 runs to 12 residues. The V gene's germline CDR1 is SEHNR and CDR2 FQNEAQ (reference sequence). With 8 bases removed from V and 0 bases from J, the gap between germline ends came to 7 bases. This rearrangement joins TRBV7-9 to TRBJ1-1; D is uncertain. Sample: peripheral blood. The sequence derives from a young man with active or convalescent COVID-19. The CDR3 here is CASGPMNTEAFF. The DNA for the CDR3 is TGTGCCAGCGGGCCGATGAACACTGAAGCTTTCTTT.